Below, 20 T cell receptor beta chains from the same sample are listed, as sequenced in a study of blood T cell repertoires in COVID-19. Measured with immunoSEQ multiplex PCR; TCRdb has only the in-frame clones, and not every one. Here the sample spans around 84,000 clones, about 73% being singletons. Sequencing was performed on peripheral blood. The receptors originated from a man in his 60s with COVID-19, enrolled during active disease.

This clone occurred a few times. The chain combines TRBV3-1 (or the pseudogene TRBV3-2) with TRBJ2-2; 7 bases map to TRBD2. This CDR3 has 16 amino acids. Germline V lookup: CDR1 LGHDT, CDR2 YNNKEL (reference sequence). The ends lost 1 base at V and 4 bases at J; junction bases unmatched: 6. CDR3 protein: CASSQGLAASTGELFF. Written as DNA, the CDR3 is TGTGCCAGCAGCCAAGGCCTAGCGGCGAGCACCGGGGAGCTGTTTTTT.

The V and J genes are TRBV30 and TRBJ2-1; D possibly corresponds to TRBD2 (6 bases). The CDR3 runs to 14 residues. In germline, CDR1 is GTSNPN, CDR2 SVGIG (reference sequence). With 0 bases removed from V and 1 base from J, the gap between germline ends came to 7 bases. Written as DNA, the CDR3 is TGTGCCTGGAGTGTGGGACTTTCCTACAATGAGCAGTTCTTC. Translated: CAWSVGLSYNEQFF. Using reference TRBV30 and TRBJ2-1 for the parts outside the CDR3, the full variable domain is SQTIHQWPATLVQPVGSPLSLECTVEGTSNPNLYWYRQAAGRGLQLLFYSVGIGQISSEVPQNLSASRPQDRQFILSSKKLLLSDSGFYLCAWSVGLSYNEQFFGPGTRLTVL.

This clone was observed once. For the CDR3, the DNA is TGCGCCAGCAGTGATAGCGGTACCCCCTATAATTCACCCCTCCACTTT. Translated, it gives CASSDSGTPYNSPLHF. The chain employs TRBV10-2 and TRBJ1-6; D is unresolved. The CDR3 is 16 residues long. Germline V gene lookup returns CDR1 WSHSY and CDR2 SAAADI. Trimming cost V 3 bases and J 2 bases, with 11 bases left between them.

The gene calls are TRBV5-1 and TRBJ2-2; 10 nucleotides agree with TRBD2. The CDR3 spans 17 residues. V gave up 0 bases and J gave up 5 bases; unmatched junction bases: 7. Looked up from germline, CDR1 is SGHRS and CDR2 is YFSETQ. CDR3 loop: CASSLGPSGGVTGELFF. The CDR3 region has the DNA TGCGCCAGCAGCTTGGGGCCTAGCGGGGGCGTTACCGGGGAGCTGTTTTTT. The whole variable domain, remainder taken from reference TRBV5-1 and TRBJ2-2, is KAGVTQTPRYLIKTRGQQVTLSCSPISGHRSVSWYQQTPGQGLQFLFEYFSETQRNKGNFPGRFSGRQFSNSRSEMNVSTLELGDSALYLCASSLGPSGGVTGELFFGEGSRLTVL.

V gene TRBV20-1 combines with J gene TRBJ2-3; 9 bases line up with TRBD2. V was pared by 2 bases and J by 14 bases, with 5 bases of the junction left unmatched. This CDR3 region has 11 residues. Germline CDR1 and CDR2: DFQATT and SNEGSKA (reference sequence). The CDR3 is CSARSTSGWYF. In nucleotides, the CDR3 is TGCAGTGCTAGATCTACTAGCGGGTGGTATTTT.

The genes are TRBV7-9 and TRBJ1-1, with 7 bases lining up with TRBD1. J gave up 0 bases and V 6 bases, and 4 bases lay outside the gene matches. The germline CDR1 and CDR2 sequences are SEHNR and FQNEAQ (reference sequence). This CDR3 has 14 amino acids. Here the CDR3 reads CASRETGMNTEAFF. CDR3 sequence (DNA): TGTGCCAGCAGAGAGACAGGGATGAACACTGAAGCTTTCTTT.

This chain links TRBV5-6 with TRBJ2-2; no clear D gene. The germline gives CDR1 SGHDT, CDR2 YYEEEE. The ends were cut back, 5 bases at V and 7 bases at J, with 9 bases in the middle. The CDR3 is 12 amino acids. CDR3 bases: TGTGCCAGCAGTTACACAAACGGGGAGCTGTTTTTT. It yields the protein CASSYTNGELFF.

The rearrangement uses TRBV29-1 and TRBJ1-1; 10 nucleotides align to TRBD1. The CDR3 has 14 amino acids. Germline loops: CDR1 SQVTM, CDR2 ANQGSEA. With V trimmed by 7 bases and J by 3 bases, 8 bases remained unmatched. The CDR3 DNA follows: TGCAGCGATCTACCGGGACAGGGGTACACTGAAGCTTTCTTT. Its translation: CSDLPGQGYTEAFF.

J is TRBJ2-3 and V is TRBV7-9, with TRBD2 as a possible D gene (6 bases). This CDR3 has 16 residues. Per the germline V gene, CDR1 is SEHNR and CDR2 is FQNEAQ (reference sequence). V lost 0 bases and J lost 4, with 14 bases in between. The CDR3: CASSLARLVRADTQYF. The CDR3 DNA follows: TGTGCCAGCAGCTTAGCGCGACTAGTTAGGGCAGATACGCAGTATTTT.

The genes are TRBV5-1 and TRBJ2-5; D is perhaps TRBD2 (6 bases). Trimming took off 5 bases at V and 2 bases at J, with 19 bases between the two ends. Germline V gene data show CDR1 as SGHRS and CDR2 as YFSETQ. CDR3 size: 16 residues. CDR3 nucleotide sequence: TGCGCCAGCAGGGGCCAACCGAGCGGGCTGCAAGAGACCCAGTACTTC. Protein product: CASRGQPSGLQETQYF.

The count of this clone is one. CDR3 protein: CASTPQGPPGELFF. CDR3 DNA sequence: TGTGCCAGCACTCCCCAGGGTCCACCCGGGGAGCTGTTTTTT. V usage is TRBV6-5 and J usage is TRBJ2-2; D might be TRBD1 (5 bases). This CDR3 is built from 14 residues. Germline-derived CDR1 and CDR2 are MNHEY and SVGAGI. The germline V and J ends were trimmed by 7 bases and 6 bases, with 15 bases remaining between them.

V gene TRBV6-5 combines with J gene TRBJ2-1; 9 positions agree with TRBD2. The J segment lost 6 bases and the V segment lost 0 bases, leaving 6 bases of the junction unmatched. The CDR3 covers 16 residues. Germline V gives CDR1 MNHEY, CDR2 SVGAGI. The CDR3, as DNA: TGTGCCAGCAGTTACTCAGCGGGGGGCCTTCGCAATGAGCAGTTCTTC. Translating gives CASSYSAGGLRNEQFF.

V gene TRBV14 combines with J gene TRBJ2-2, with 9 positions matching TRBD1. Germline V gene lookup returns CDR1 SGHDN and CDR2 FVKESK. CDR3 length equals 16 residues. Trimming took 2 bases from V and 7 from J; bases not matched to a gene: 8. The DNA of the CDR3 is TGTGCCAGCAGCCAACCTGGACAGGGGAGGATCGGGGAGCTGTTTTTT. As protein: CASSQPGQGRIGELFF.

The table lists this clone with a count of one. V gene TRBV10-3 combines with J gene TRBJ2-2; the D gene is possibly TRBD1 (6 bases). Germline V CDR1 and CDR2: ENHRY, SYGVKD. Trimming stripped 8 bases from V and 5 bases from J, with 18 bases between. The CDR3 loop spans 15 amino acids. The CDR3 bases are TGTGCCATCTCCTCCAGGGGCCAAGTGACCGGGGAGCTGTTTTTT. It yields the protein CAISSRGQVTGELFF.

The chain is built from TRBV5-6 and TRBJ2-2; D remains unclear. V shed 4 bases and J shed 1 base, with 8 bases lying between them. From germline, CDR1 is SGHDT and CDR2 YYEEEE. The length of the CDR3 is 14 residues. The CDR3 nucleotides are TGTGCCAGCAGCACCTATAAGAACACCGGGGAGCTGTTTTTT. It is translated as CASSTYKNTGELFF. The complete variable domain, with remaining parts taken from reference TRBV5-6 and TRBJ2-2, reads DAGVTQSPTHLIKTRGQQVTLRCSPKSGHDTVSWYQQALGQGPQFIFQYYEEEERQRGNFPDRFSGHQFPNYSSELNVNALLLGDSALYLCASSTYKNTGELFFGEGSRLTVL.

The chain uses TRBV7-2 and TRBJ1-4; D is possibly TRBD1 (5 bases). With 5 bases removed from V and 8 bases from J, the gap between germline ends came to 18 bases. This CDR3 is built from 15 residues. CDR1 SGHTA and CDR2 FQGNSA come from the germline V gene. This CDR3 is CASSPDGGVGEKLFF. The CDR3 DNA reads TGTGCCAGCAGCCCAGACGGGGGTGTTGGGGAAAAACTGTTTTTT.

The J gene is TRBJ1-2, the V gene TRBV2; tentatively, D is TRBD1 (5 bases). The CDR3 consists of 12 residues. CDR1 is SNHLY, CDR2 FYNNEI, per germline. The V end was cut by 8 bases, the J end by 5 bases, with 12 bases between. The CDR3 nucleotides are TGTGCCAGCTGGGCAGGGAAGTATGGCTACACCTTC. This gives the protein CASWAGKYGYTF.

The V call is TRBV6-2 or TRBV6-3, the J call TRBJ2-5; 8 bases align to TRBD1. CDR1 and CDR2 (germline): MNHEY, SVGEGT. The ends lost 5 bases at V and 9 bases at J; junction bases unmatched: 11. The CDR3 runs 14 residues. Written as DNA, the CDR3 is TGTGCCAGCAGTGGACCGGGACAGGACGGGGCCCAGTACTTC. It is translated as CASSGPGQDGAQYF.

This chain joins TRBV7-9 and TRBJ2-1, with 11 nucleotides matching TRBD1. This CDR3 region has 16 residues. V trimming: 1 base; J trimming: 2 bases; junction bases outside the gene matches: 1. Per germline, CDR1 SEHNR and CDR2 FQNEAQ (reference sequence). The CDR3 DNA follows: TGTGCCAGCAGCTTAGGGGACAGGGGGACCTACAATGAGCAGTTCTTC. This encodes CASSLGDRGTYNEQFF. Variable domain in full (rest from reference TRBV7-9 and TRBJ2-1): DTGVSQNPRHKITKRGQNVTFRCDPISEHNRLYWYRQTLGQGPEFLTYFQNEAQLEKSRLLSDRFSAERPKGSFSTLEIQRTEQGDSAMYLCASSLGDRGTYNEQFFGPGTRLTVL.

The gene calls are TRBV6-2 or TRBV6-3 and TRBJ2-3, with D tentatively TRBD2 (5 bases). Per the germline V gene, CDR1 is MNHEY and CDR2 is SVGEGT. V shed 0 bases and J shed 1 base, with 14 bases lying between them. The CDR3 consists of 17 residues. DNA of the CDR3: TGTGCCAGCAGTTACTCGAGGGTTAGCGCCCGCACAGATACGCAGTATTTT. This translates into CASSYSRVSARTDTQYF.